The clone carrying this TCR beta chain appeared many times. The antigen is not known. Each CDR3 protein gets one entry after TCRdb re-called the RACE reads with MiXCR. The sample has 300,000 to 450,000 distinct CDR3 sequences; 4% to 5.5% are singletons. CDR1 is MNHNS and CDR2 is SASEGT in the germline V gene. CDR3 length: 18 residues. V was trimmed by 7 bases and J by 2 bases, leaving 26 bases between them. The data stem from a study of human T cells and chemical hapten exposure. Study overall: Patients were mainly female, each with alopecia areata, totalis or universalis.

General study points: Expanded TCRs clustered into significantly more large CDR3 similarity groups than controls, the analysis revealed.

As for time point: patch test 1, 2 weeks after DPC sensitization. The treatment here: therapeutic diphenylcyclopropenone sensitization with weekly scalp DPC. The donor pool consisted of alopecia patients aged 18 to 70 years, considered suitable for DPC. The receptor's source is a woman aged 45-65 years with alopecia areata. Some clones in this sample may be carry-over from other donors' samples. The gene calls are TRBV6-1 and TRBJ1-1, with a possible D match to TRBD1 (6 bases). Specimen: whole blood, collected in connection with sensitization to the hapten diphenylcyclopropenone (DPC). The CDR3 DNA is TGTGCCAGCAAAGAGAGGGCACAGGGAATTGGAAAAAACACTGAAGCTTTCTTT. It specifies CASKERAQGIGKNTEAFF.